The 17 T cell receptor beta chains in this list originate from one sample, sequenced in a study of cytomegalovirus exposure and HLA in healthy donors. The PCR contained 60 Vbeta and 13 Jbeta primers. Sequencing used immunoSEQ multiplex PCR; TCRdb keeps in-frame clones, though not all of them. The profile shows 90,000 to 120,000 clones, around 80% of them singletons. The sequencing sample was made of PBMCs. The receptors come from a woman between 45 and 65 years old in good health and CMV-seropositive.

The V gene is TRBV7-9, the J gene TRBJ1-1, with 9 bases fitting TRBD1. CDR3 length: 13 residues. Looked up from germline, CDR1 is SEHNR and CDR2 is FQNEAQ (reference sequence). The ends lost 5 bases at V and 10 bases at J; junction bases unmatched: 8. The CDR3: CASSPDRGSVAFF. The CDR3 DNA reads TGTGCCAGCAGCCCCGACAGGGGGAGTGTAGCTTTCTTT. Variable domain in full (rest from reference TRBV7-9 and TRBJ1-1): DTGVSQNPRHKITKRGQNVTFRCDPISEHNRLYWYRQTLGQGPEFLTYFQNEAQLEKSRLLSDRFSAERPKGSFSTLEIQRTEQGDSAMYLCASSPDRGSVAFFGQGTRLTVV.

This clone was observed a handful of times. The rearrangement uses TRBV25-1 and TRBJ2-5, with TRBD2 matching over 9 bases. J was trimmed by 2 bases and V by 3 bases; bases with no gene match: 10. From germline, CDR1 is MGHDK and CDR2 SYGVNS. The CDR3 totals 17 residues. The CDR3 region is CASSEPSGISSQETQYF. In nucleotides, the CDR3 is TGTGCCAGCAGTGAGCCTAGCGGGATATCCAGTCAAGAGACCCAGTACTTC.

This clone was detected once. The rearrangement uses TRBV20-1 and TRBJ2-3, with D perhaps matching TRBD2 (5 bases). The CDR3 covers 11 residues. The V gene lost 3 bases and the J gene lost 10 bases, with 11 bases spanning the gap. Germline V gives CDR1 DFQATT, CDR2 SNEGSKA (reference sequence). The DNA for the CDR3 is TGCAGTGCTAGTAAGCCCGGGGCGCAGTATTTT. This sequence encodes CSASKPGAQYF.

The chain carries TRBV28 and TRBJ2-7; 7 nucleotides align to TRBD2. This CDR3 contains 12 residues. With V trimmed by 10 bases and J by 3 bases, 6 bases remained unmatched. Germline-derived CDR1 and CDR2 are MDHEN and SYDVKM. The CDR3 here is CATRGSIYEQYF. The CDR3 region has the DNA TGTGCCACGCGGGGGAGCATCTACGAGCAGTACTTC.

V and J are TRBV29-1 and TRBJ2-7, with a tentative D call TRBD1 (5 bases). Germline lookup yields CDR1 SQVTM and CDR2 ANQGSEA. Trimming took 6 bases from V and 3 from J, leaving 21 bases between them. CDR3 length: 15 amino acids. Here the CDR3 reads CSVLSSSTGFYEQYF. CDR3 DNA: TGCAGCGTCCTGAGCTCCTCCACAGGCTTCTACGAGCAGTACTTC.

In DNA, the CDR3 is TGTGCCAGCAGCCCGGACTCTGAAAAACTGTTTTTT. Protein sequence: CASSPDSEKLFF. The chain uses TRBV7-9 and TRBJ1-4; D is uncertain. Germline V gene lookup returns CDR1 SEHNR and CDR2 FQNEAQ (reference sequence). There are 12 residues in the CDR3. V gave up 5 bases and J gave up 7 bases, with 8 bases separating them.

The chain couples TRBV7-9 to TRBJ2-7, with D possibly being TRBD1 (6 bases). CDR3 length: 16 amino acids. The germline V and J ends were trimmed by 3 bases and 0 bases, with 15 bases remaining between them. Per germline, CDR1 SEHNR and CDR2 FQNEAQ (reference sequence). In nucleotides, the CDR3 is TGTGCCAGCAGCTTTAATCCAACAGGGAGCTCCTACGAGCAGTACTTC. It translates to CASSFNPTGSSYEQYF.

This chain uses TRBV2 with TRBJ1-1, with 7 positions matching TRBD1. CDR1 and CDR2 (germline): SNHLY, FYNNEI. V trimming: 4 bases; J trimming: 7 bases; junction bases outside the gene matches: 6. The length of the CDR3 is 13 residues. CDR3 bases: TGTGCCAGCAGTGCTCAGGGGGTAGGTGAAGCTTTCTTT. It encodes CASSAQGVGEAFF. Based on the CDR3 plus reference TRBV2 and TRBJ1-1, the full variable domain is EPEVTQTPSHQVTQMGQEVILRCVPISNHLYFYWYRQILGQKVEFLVSFYNNEISEKSEIFDDQFSVERPDGSNFTLKIRSTKLEDSAMYFCASSAQGVGEAFFGQGTRLTVV.

In regard to this clone: Different DNA sequences within this sample yield the same CDR3. J is TRBJ2-7 and V is TRBV9; 13 bases align to TRBD2. Looked up from germline, CDR1 is SGDLS and CDR2 is YYNGEE. V was pared by 0 bases and J by 5 bases, with 2 bases of the junction left unmatched. The CDR3 sequence is 15 residues long. The DNA for the CDR3 is TGTGCCAGCAGCGTAGGTGGACTAGCGGGAGACGAGCAGTACTTC. This encodes CASSVGGLAGDEQYF. Full variable domain (rest looked up from reference TRBV9 and TRBJ2-7): DSGVTQTPKHLITATGQRVTLRCSPRSGDLSVYWYQQSLDQGLQFLIQYYNGEERAKGNILERFSAQQFPDLHSELNLSSLELGDSALYFCASSVGGLAGDEQYFGPGTRLTVT.

Here the CDR3 reads CASSLTAASSYNSPLHF. CDR3 sequence (DNA): TGTGCCAGCAGCTTAACGGCCGCTAGCTCCTATAATTCACCCCTCCACTTT. The rearrangement links TRBV7-3 to TRBJ1-6, with D uncertain. Germline V gene data show CDR1 as SGHTA and CDR2 as FQGTGA. The CDR3 is 17 amino acids. With 0 bases removed from V and 0 bases from J, the gap between germline ends came to 9 bases.

This chain connects TRBV10-2 to TRBJ1-1, with a possible D match to TRBD1 (5 bases). V gave up 0 bases and J gave up 2 bases, with 10 bases separating them. This CDR3 is 15 amino acids long. Germline CDR1 and CDR2: WSHSY and SAAADI. CDR3 loop: CASSESIGENTEAFF. The CDR3 nucleotides are TGCGCCAGCAGTGAGTCGATAGGGGAAAACACTGAAGCTTTCTTT.

The table lists this clone with a few counts. This rearrangement joins TRBV7-9 to TRBJ1-1, with 9 bases aligning to TRBD1. The CDR3 is made up of 15 amino acids. CDR1 SEHNR and CDR2 FQNEAQ come from the germline V gene (reference sequence). The V gene end was trimmed by 4 bases and the J gene end by 11 bases; junction bases not matched to a gene: 14. DNA of the CDR3: TGTGCCAGCAGCTACGGACAGGGGAGCGCCGTTTGGGCTTTCTTT. This gives the protein CASSYGQGSAVWAFF.

V gene TRBV30 combines with J gene TRBJ2-3; D perhaps matches TRBD1 (8 bases). Between the trimmed V and J ends, which lost 5 bases and 6 bases, there was a span of 15 bases. The germline CDR1 and CDR2 sequences are GTSNPN and SVGIG (reference sequence). The CDR3 extends over 13 amino acids. The CDR3 protein is CAWGQGGRDTQYF. CDR3 DNA sequence: TGTGCCTGGGGACAGGGAGGGCGGGATACGCAGTATTTT.

The rearrangement uses TRBV18 and TRBJ2-1; TRBD1 aligns across 9 bases. V was pared by 3 bases and J by 7 bases, with 1 base of the junction left unmatched. CDR3 length: 13 amino acids. Germline V gene data show CDR1 as KGHSH and CDR2 as LQKENI. The CDR3 DNA reads TGTGCCAGCTCACCCGGGACAGGGAATGAGCAGTTCTTC. Protein product: CASSPGTGNEQFF.

The chain joins TRBV27 to TRBJ1-5, with D perhaps matching TRBD1 (6 bases). Per the germline V gene, CDR1 is MNHEY and CDR2 is SMNVEV (reference sequence). The CDR3 is 14 amino acids. V shed 1 base and J shed 7 bases, with 11 bases lying between them. The CDR3 loop reads CASSLWGLDQPQHF. CDR3 DNA sequence: TGTGCCAGCAGTTTATGGGGGCTCGACCAGCCCCAGCATTTT.

The chain uses TRBV9 and TRBJ2-7, with D maybe TRBD1 (6 bases). The germline V gene has CDR1 SGDLS and CDR2 YYNGEE. Trimming removed 7 bases at V and 0 bases at J, with 11 bases between. This CDR3 has 13 residues. The CDR3 bases are TGTGCCAGCGCCCCGGACAGCTCCTACGAGCAGTACTTC. This codes for CASAPDSSYEQYF.

Here the CDR3 DNA reads TGTGCCAGCAGCGACCCATACCGGACAGGTCCCACTGAAGCTTTCTTT. This translates into CASSDPYRTGPTEAFF. The chain couples TRBV14 to TRBJ1-1, with 7 bases fitting TRBD1. Trimming removed 5 bases from V and 4 bases from J; junction bases left unmatched: 13. This CDR3 has 16 residues. CDR1 is SGHDN, CDR2 FVKESK, per germline.